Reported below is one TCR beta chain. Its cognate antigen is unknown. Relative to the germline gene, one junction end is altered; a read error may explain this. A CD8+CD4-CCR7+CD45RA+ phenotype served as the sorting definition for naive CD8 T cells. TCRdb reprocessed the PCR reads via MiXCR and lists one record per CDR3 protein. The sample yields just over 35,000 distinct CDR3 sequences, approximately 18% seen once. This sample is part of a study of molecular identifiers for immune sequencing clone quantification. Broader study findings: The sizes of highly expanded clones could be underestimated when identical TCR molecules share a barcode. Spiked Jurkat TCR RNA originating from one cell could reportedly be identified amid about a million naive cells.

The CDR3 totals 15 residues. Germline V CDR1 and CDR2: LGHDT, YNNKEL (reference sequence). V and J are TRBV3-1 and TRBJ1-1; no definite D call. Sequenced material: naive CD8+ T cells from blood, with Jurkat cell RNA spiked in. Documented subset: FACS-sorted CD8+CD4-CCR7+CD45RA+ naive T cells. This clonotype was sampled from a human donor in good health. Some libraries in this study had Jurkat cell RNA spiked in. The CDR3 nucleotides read TGTGCCAGCAGCCAATCTCCAGCCATGAACATTGAAGCTTTCTTT. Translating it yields CASSQSPAMNIEAFF.